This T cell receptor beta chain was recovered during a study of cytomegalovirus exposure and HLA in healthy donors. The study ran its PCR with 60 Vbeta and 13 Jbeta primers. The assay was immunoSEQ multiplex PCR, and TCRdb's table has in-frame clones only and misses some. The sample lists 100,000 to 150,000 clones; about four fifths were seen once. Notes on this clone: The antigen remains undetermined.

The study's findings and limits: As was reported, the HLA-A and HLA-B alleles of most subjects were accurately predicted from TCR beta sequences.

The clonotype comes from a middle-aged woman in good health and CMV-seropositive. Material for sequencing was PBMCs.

The CDR3 nucleotides are TGTGCCAGCAGCTTGAGGGCGCGCAAGTCCAAAAACATTCAGTACTTC. The encoded protein is CASSLRARKSKNIQYF. The chain couples TRBV13 to TRBJ2-4; D may be TRBD2 (5 bases). Trimming cost V 3 bases and J 2 bases, with 14 bases left between them. CDR1 is PRHDT, CDR2 FYEKMQ, per germline (reference sequence). This CDR3 comprises 16 residues.